This TCR beta chain appears in the sequencing data of a study of T cell repertoires in cytomegalovirus infection (dated by TCRdb to about 2019). For the study in its entirety: The peptide stimulations were aimed at well-studied HLA-B-restricted epitopes as well as recently identified HLA-C-restricted CMV epitopes, whose presentation resists viral immunomodulation. The HLA type of each donor mattered for the analysis, because public TCR beta signatures pointed to carriage of CMV infection along with the matching HLA type. Study-level results and caveats: Cumulative frequency of public TCR beta family members discriminated carriers of CMV infection plus the relevant HLA type in this cohort and an independent approximately 370-donor cohort. The ex vivo response was dominated by HLA-C-restricted CMV-specific TCR beta clonotypes, and the single most frequent clonotype in two of eight donors was supplied by these HLA-C-restricted clonotypes.

Only one count was recorded for this clonotype. Its binding antigen is unknown. There are no base qualities to consult, and no much larger clone falls within one base. Evidence from one read is weak. The sample was run on an Illumina HiSeq 1500. Through fastp at Q25 and MiXCR, TCRdb rebuilt clones from the public reads, retaining in-frame beta chains. Every entry covers one CDR3 protein and lists the most common genes and DNA from its rows. The sample yields a few hundred thousand distinct CDR3 sequences; under 25% were counted once. Clones ranked in the top ten supply roughly a fifth of the sample. As encoded in the germline V gene, CDR1 is MDHEN while CDR2 is SYDVKM. From cysteine to phenylalanine, the CDR3 is 13 amino acids long. This entry keeps only the CDR3 DNA: 39 bases, framed from base 1. Trimming takes 3 bases from V and 5 bases from J, and the germline ends sit 8 bases apart. The treatment or condition label corresponds to: in vitro stimulation with specific CMV peptide epitopes to enrich CMV-specific T cells.

The rearrangement joined TRBV28 to TRBJ1-5; no D gene is confidently identified. This receptor was obtained from a human donor in good health (CMV status not recorded). Some clones in this sample may be carry-over from other donors' samples. The sequences come from cultured PBMCs, collected from culture after CMV antigen stimulation. The CDR3 here reads CASSFLGDQPQHF. The DNA sequence follows: TGTGCCAGCAGTTTTTTGGGAGATCAGCCCCAGCATTTT.